The rows below give T cell receptor beta chains drawn from one sample of a study of human T cells and chemical hapten exposure. From the reads, TCRdb called clonotypes with MiXCR, one entry per CDR3 protein. Here the sample spans fewer than 150,000 distinct CDR3 sequences, about 7.7% being singletons. Sequencing used whole blood. The source of these receptors is a human donor in good health. Some clones in this sample may be carry-over from other donors' samples. Each CDR3 is given with its conserved first and last residue. A D gene is named only where the DNA matches it firmly. Size is omitted from some rows. Given values are once, few, many or a class for expanded clones.

TRBJ2-3 | many | TRBV4-2 | - | TGTGCCAGCAGCCAAGGGGGAAGCGCACTCCGCACAGATACGCAGTATTTT | CASSQGGSALRTDTQYF
TRBJ1-2 | many | TRBV27 | - | TGTGCCAGCAGTAACAGGGACTATGGCTACACCTTC | CASSNRDYGYTF
TRBJ1-3 | many | TRBV9 | - | TGTGCCAGCAACTCCAACGGGTTGAGCTCTGGAAACACCATATATTTT | CASNSNGLSSGNTIYF
TRBJ2-2 | many | TRBV25-1 | TRBD2 | TGTGCCAGCAGTGTGGGACTAGCGGAGTCGAACACCGGGGAGCTGTTTTTT | CASSVGLAESNTGELFF
TRBJ2-1 | few | TRBV5-4 | - | TGTGCCAGCCCCACGGGGGAGTTCTTC | CASPTGEFF
TRBJ1-5 | many | TRBV12-3/TRBV12-4 | - | TGTGCCAGCAGTTTAGCCGCGGGTGATCAGCCCCAGCATTTT | CASSLAAGDQPQHF
TRBJ1-1 | - | TRBV4-2 | - | TGTGCCAGCAGCCAAGATGGCAGGGGGAACACTGAAGCTTTCTTT | CASSQDGRGNTEAFF
TRBJ1-2 | many | TRBV7-2 | - | TGTGCCAGCAGCTTAGGGCCACCTGGACTTGACAGATTATATGGCTACACCTTC | CASSLGPPGLDRLYGYTF
TRBJ2-7 | - | TRBV9 | TRBD1 | TGTGCCAGCAGCGATGGGGGGACAGGGGGCGGCTACGAGCAGTACTTC | CASSDGGTGGGYEQYF
TRBJ2-3 | many | TRBV12-5 | TRBD2 | TGTGCTAGTGGCCGCGGGGGGGCCGCAGATACGCAGTATTTT | CASGRGGAADTQYF
TRBJ2-3 | many | TRBV29-1 | TRBD2 | TGCAGCGTTCGCGGACTAGGCGGGGCAGATACGCAGTATTTT | CSVRGLGGADTQYF
TRBJ1-5 | - | TRBV4-1 | TRBD1 | TGCGCCAGCAGCCGCCTCTCGACAGGGTACGAGGGTCAGCCCCAGCATTTT | CASSRLSTGYEGQPQHF
TRBJ1-1 | few | TRBV6-2/TRBV6-3 | - | TGTGCCAGCAGTTCCCGGACACTTGGGATGAACACTGAAGCTTTCTTT | CASSSRTLGMNTEAFF
TRBJ1-6 | many | TRBV4-2 | TRBD1 | TGTGCCAGCAGCCAAGAACGCCGGACAGGGGCCTACTCCTATAATTCACCCCTCCACTTT | CASSQERRTGAYSYNSPLHF
TRBJ2-5 | few | TRBV14 | TRBD2 | TGTGCCAGCAGCCAACTTAGCGGGGGGATAATCGGAGAGACCCAGTACTTC | CASSQLSGGIIGETQYF
TRBJ2-1 | few | TRBV19 | TRBD1 | TGTGCCAGTAGTCCCTCAGGGGGCCCTGAGCAGTTCTTC | CASSPSGGPEQFF
TRBJ2-3 | - | TRBV30 | TRBD2 | TGTGCCTGGACTAGCGGGAGTGTCACAGATACGCAGTATTTT | CAWTSGSVTDTQYF
TRBJ2-3 | - | TRBV12-3/TRBV12-4 | - | TGTGCCAGCAGTTTCAGTACCGTACCCACAGATACGCAGTATTTT | CASSFSTVPTDTQYF
TRBJ2-5 | few | TRBV19 | - | TGTGCCAGTAGTCCCGGGACCACAGAGGGAGAGACCCAGTACTTC | CASSPGTTEGETQYF
TRBJ1-1 | - | TRBV5-1 | - | TGCGCCAGCAGCTTGGCCCCGGGGAACACTGAAGCTTTCTTT | CASSLAPGNTEAFF
TRBJ2-2 | many | TRBV27 | - | TGTGCCAGCAGTATCAGCAATCCGGGTCGAAACACCGGGGAGCTGTTTTTT | CASSISNPGRNTGELFF
TRBJ2-5 | many | TRBV6-2/TRBV6-3 | - | TGTGCCAGCAGTTACTCTCGGCAGGGTGTCCAAGAGACCCAGTACTTC | CASSYSRQGVQETQYF
TRBJ1-1 | many | TRBV4-3 | - | TGCGCCAGCAGCCCGGGACACACGAACACTGAAGCTTTCTTT | CASSPGHTNTEAFF
TRBJ2-3 | - | TRBV7-9 | - | TGTGCCAGCAGCTTGGCCGGAGCGGAGAAAAACTGGGGCACAGATACGCAGTATTTT | CASSLAGAEKNWGTDTQYF
TRBJ1-3 | many | TRBV10-1 | TRBD1 | TGCGCCAGCAGCCGGGACAGACGGGAAGGAAACACCATATATTTT | CASSRDRREGNTIYF
TRBJ2-7 | many | TRBV4-2 | TRBD2 | TGTGCCAGCAGCACTCAGCGGGACCTCAACTACGAGCAGTACTTC | CASSTQRDLNYEQYF
TRBJ1-2 | many | TRBV27 | TRBD1 | TGTGCCAGCAGTTTCGGGACAGATTATGGCTACACCTTC | CASSFGTDYGYTF
TRBJ2-7 | - | TRBV20-1 | TRBD2 | TGCAGTGCTAGAGCCCTCGGTGGCGGGGGGCGCGAGCAGTACTTC | CSARALGGGGREQYF
TRBJ1-1 | few | TRBV4-3 | - | TGCGCCAGCAGCCAAGATACGGTGAACACTGAAGCTTTCTTT | CASSQDTVNTEAFF
TRBJ1-5 | few | TRBV5-8 | - | TGTGCCAGCAGCCGACAGAGAAATCAGCCCCAGCATTTT | CASSRQRNQPQHF
TRBJ2-7 | few | TRBV4-1 | - | TGCGCCAGCAGTCGATCAGGATCCACCCCCTACGAGCAGTACTTC | CASSRSGSTPYEQYF
TRBJ1-5 | many | TRBV6-2/TRBV6-3 | - | TGTGCCAGCAGTTCCCAAAATCAGCCCCAGCATTTT | CASSSQNQPQHF
TRBJ2-6 | few | TRBV7-3 | - | TGTGCCAGCAGCTTTGCGACAGCTGGGGCCAACGTCCTGACTTTC | CASSFATAGANVLTF
TRBJ1-4 | many | TRBV6-1 | - | TGTGCCAGCACGAAGGGACAAACGAATGAAAAACTGTTTTTT | CASTKGQTNEKLFF
TRBJ1-1 | - | TRBV11-2 | - | TGTGCCAGCAGCTCGGAGGGCGTGAGATCGGCGAAAGCTGAAGCTTTCTTT | CASSSEGVRSAKAEAFF
TRBJ2-6 | - | TRBV7-2 | TRBD2 | TGTGCCAGCAGCTTAGTGGGGCTAGCGGGCGGGGCCAACGTCCTGACTTTC | CASSLVGLAGGANVLTF
TRBJ2-2 | few | TRBV2 | TRBD1 | TGTGCCAGCAGGACCGGGACAGTCACCGGGGAGCTGTTTTTT | CASRTGTVTGELFF
TRBJ2-2 | - | TRBV29-1 | - | TGCAGCGTTTTAGCTGGGGGTCTGTTTTTT | CSVLAGGLFF
TRBJ1-6 | many | TRBV5-1 | - | TGCGCCAGCAGCCGGGACGGCCCCAATTCACCCCTCCACTTT | CASSRDGPNSPLHF
TRBJ2-3 | - | TRBV7-9 | TRBD2 | TGTGCCAGCAGCTGGACTAGCGGCACTAGCACAGATACGCAGTATTTT | CASSWTSGTSTDTQYF
TRBJ2-7 | many | TRBV6-5 | TRBD1 | TGTGCCAGCAGCCCGGGACAGGGCGACTCCTACGAGCAGTACTTC | CASSPGQGDSYEQYF
TRBJ1-1 | few | TRBV27 | - | TGTGCCAGCAGTGCCGGGGGGGGTATTGAAGCTTTCTTT | CASSAGGGIEAFF
TRBJ1-2 | many | TRBV7-9 | - | TGTGCCAGCAGCCCATCCTATGGCTACACCTTC | CASSPSYGYTF
TRBJ1-1 | many | TRBV6-5 | - | TGTGCCAGCAGGTCAGGGTCGATCGAAGCTTTCTTT | CASRSGSIEAFF
TRBJ2-7 | few | TRBV19 | - | TGTGCCACCAGCCAGGACGGATACGAGCAGTACTTC | CATSQDGYEQYF
TRBJ2-4 | - | TRBV2 | - | TGTGCCAGCAGTGAAGGCCCCGCAAACATTCAGTACTTC | CASSEGPANIQYF
TRBJ2-1 | - | TRBV4-1 | TRBD2 | TGCGCCAGCAGCCTGGGGACTATTTACAATGAGCAGTTCTTC | CASSLGTIYNEQFF
TRBJ2-1 | many | TRBV20-1 | - | TGCAGTGCTCGTAGGTGGGCCGATGAGCAGTTCTTC | CSARRWADEQFF
TRBJ2-3 | few | TRBV9 | TRBD2 | TGTGCCAGCAGCGGGGGGACTAGCGGGAGAACTAGCACAGATACGCAGTATTTT | CASSGGTSGRTSTDTQYF
TRBJ2-1 | - | TRBV11-1 | - | TGTGCCAGCAGCCCCGGGACCCTCGACGCCAATGAGCAGTTCTTC | CASSPGTLDANEQFF
TRBJ2-1 | - | TRBV13 | TRBD2 | TGTGCCAGCAACCCGGGACTAGGATCCTACAATGAGCAGTTCTTC | CASNPGLGSYNEQFF
TRBJ2-4 | - | TRBV2 | TRBD1 | TGTGCCAGCAGGACAGGGCGGACGGCCAAAAACATTCAGTACTTC | CASRTGRTAKNIQYF
TRBJ1-4 | - | TRBV6-6 | - | TGTGCCAGCAGTTACTCGAATAATGAAAAACTGTTTTTT | CASSYSNNEKLFF
TRBJ2-1 | few | TRBV5-1 | TRBD2 | TGCGCCAGCAGCACGGGACTAGTGGACGCCGAGCAGTTCTTC | CASSTGLVDAEQFF
TRBJ2-7 | many | TRBV7-2 | - | TGTGCCAGCAGCTTAGCGCGGATAGCCTACGAGCAGTACTTC | CASSLARIAYEQYF